This entry features one T cell receptor (beta chain) sequence. Its antigen is not known. This entry is derived from a study of vaccination effects on CD4 cells after COVID-19. When around 9 days of culture had elapsed, CD4+ T cells were isolated. V shed 8 bases and J shed 6 bases, with 14 bases lying between them. CDR3 length equals 13 residues. Germline V gene data show CDR1 as MDHEN and CDR2 as SYDVKM. Assay used: immunoSEQ multiplex PCR; TCRdb lists only in-frame clones, some missing. The sample includes about 37,000 clones, 65% to 85% seen only once; the top ten take around 2.9%. The sequence was collected from a human donor who received a COVID-19 vaccine. Sequenced here: CD4+ T cells from PBMCs cultured without peptide, sampled before COVID-19 vaccination. The rearrangement uses TRBV28 and TRBJ1-5; D is ambiguous. CDR3 residues: CASCSHTGQPQHF. In nucleotides, the CDR3 is TGTGCCAGCTGTTCACACACGGGTCAGCCCCAGCATTTT.